One and the same sample provided the 26 T cell receptor beta chains below, sequenced in a study of breast tumors, draining lymph nodes, adjacent tissues. TCRdb passed the multiplex PCR reads through MiXCR, listing each CDR3 protein once. The sample has approximately 280,000 distinct CDR3 sequences, 30% seen once; the top ten hold approximately 1%. Axillary draining lymph nodes of breast cancer patients supplied the node samples. Sequencing used axillary lymph node tissue. The receptors were gathered from a female donor with breast cancer. Some clones in this sample may be carry-over from other donors' samples.

The sample holds a few counts of this clonotype. V gene TRBV6-2 or TRBV6-3 combines with J gene TRBJ2-1; D gene unclear. The ends were cut back, 1 base at V and 9 bases at J, with 4 bases in the middle. Germline lookup yields CDR1 MNHEY and CDR2 SVGEGT. The CDR3 runs 11 residues. In DNA, the CDR3 is TGTGCCAGCAGTTACTTGTTTGAGCAGTTCTTC. As protein: CASSYLFEQFF.

The table lists this clonotype with many counts. The genes are TRBV6-6 and TRBJ1-2; a possible D gene is TRBD1 (6 bases). With 8 bases removed from V and 6 bases from J, the gap between germline ends came to 13 bases. CDR3 size: 12 residues. From germline, CDR1 is MNHNY and CDR2 SVGAGI (reference sequence). The CDR3 here is CASSPGADGYTF. The DNA of the CDR3 is TGTGCCAGCTCGCCGGGGGCGGATGGCTACACCTTC.

Only a few counts were recorded for this clonotype. This chain uses TRBV6-2 or TRBV6-3 with TRBJ2-7, with a possible D match to TRBD1 (6 bases). This CDR3 contains 11 residues. Germline lookup yields CDR1 MNHEY and CDR2 SVGEGT. V was trimmed by 5 bases and J by 9 bases, leaving 11 bases between them. The CDR3 is CASSISDRQYF. The CDR3 DNA reads as TGTGCCAGCAGTATTTCGGACAGGCAGTACTTC.

This clonotype was seen many times. The chain employs TRBV5-8 and TRBJ1-6, with D tentatively TRBD1 (5 bases). With 0 bases removed from V and 6 bases from J, the gap between germline ends came to 10 bases. Germline CDR1 SGHTS, CDR2 YDEGEE. The CDR3 is 15 residues long. The CDR3: CASSLGVGANSPLHF. CDR3 DNA sequence: TGTGCCAGCAGCTTGGGGGTAGGGGCTAATTCACCCCTCCACTTT.

This clonotype has just a few counts. Since a much larger clone is just one base distant, this may be a read error. The V and J genes are TRBV5-8 and TRBJ2-2, with D possibly matching TRBD2 (6 bases). CDR1 SGHTS and CDR2 YDEGEE come from the germline V gene. This CDR3 has 17 amino acids. With 4 bases removed from V and 0 bases from J, the gap between germline ends came to 16 bases. CDR3 bases: TGTGCCAGCAGCCCGCGGGGACCGGGCGCGAACACCGGGGAGCTGTTTTTT. It yields the protein CASSPRGPGANTGELFF.

The table lists this clonotype with a few counts. CDR3 sequence: CASSFRLAGWAAQYNEQFF. CDR3 DNA sequence: TGTGCCAGCAGCTTCCGGCTAGCGGGATGGGCCGCCCAATACAATGAGCAGTTCTTC. The chain uses TRBV5-5 and TRBJ2-1; 9 bases are a match to TRBD2. The ends lost 2 bases at V and 4 bases at J; junction bases unmatched: 16. The CDR3 covers 19 residues. Germline CDR1 reads SGHKS; CDR2 reads YYEKEE (reference sequence).

This clonotype was picked up many times. The chain has TRBV5-1 and TRBJ2-7; D remains unclear. CDR3 length: 12 residues. Per germline, CDR1 SGHRS and CDR2 YFSETQ. Deletions cut 4 bases from V and 2 bases from J, with 7 bases between. CDR3 loop: CASSQSTYEQYF. The CDR3 region has the DNA TGCGCCAGCAGCCAATCTACCTACGAGCAGTACTTC.

This clonotype came up many times. The chain employs TRBV24-1 and TRBJ2-1; 7 nucleotides align to TRBD2. In germline, CDR1 is KGHDR, CDR2 SFDVKD. CDR3 length equals 14 residues. Germline trimming cut 5 bases from V and 8 bases from J; bases unmatched to any gene: 8. The CDR3 coding sequence is TGTGCCACCAGTGGGGGGGGGTTTTCGGATGAGCAGTTCTTC. Its protein product is CATSGGGFSDEQFF.

The genes are TRBV20-1 and TRBJ2-7; 7 bases align to TRBD2. Trimming removed 6 bases from V and 2 bases from J; junction bases left unmatched: 10. CDR3 size: 14 residues. Per the germline V gene, CDR1 is DFQATT and CDR2 is SNEGSKA (reference sequence). CDR3 DNA sequence: TGCAGTGCCAGTGGGGAGCGGGGAACCTACGAGCAGTACTTC. Its protein is CSASGERGTYEQYF.

Ten or more counts support this clonotype. This chain's CDR3 is CSAQGEGRGELFF. CDR3 in DNA: TGCAGCGCTCAAGGGGAGGGTCGGGGGGAGCTGTTTTTT. The genes are TRBV29-1 and TRBJ2-2; TRBD2 aligns across 7 bases. This CDR3 has 13 amino acids. Germline values: CDR1 SQVTM, CDR2 ANQGSEA. J lost 8 bases, V lost 7 bases, and 10 bases had no gene match.

This clonotype has ten or more counts. The chain employs TRBV5-4 and TRBJ2-7; D ambiguous. Trimming stripped 4 bases from V and 7 bases from J, with 9 bases between. CDR3 length: 11 residues. CDR1 is SGHNT and CDR2 is YYREEE in the germline V gene (reference sequence). The CDR3 loop is CASSLTDEQYF. The DNA of the CDR3 is TGTGCCAGCAGCCTAACTGATGAGCAGTACTTC.

This clonotype showed up just a few times. A read error is possible here, since a much larger clone lies one base away. This chain joins TRBV20-1 and TRBJ2-5, with D hard to call. Germline values: CDR1 DFQATT, CDR2 SNEGSKA (reference sequence). This CDR3 spans 14 amino acids. In DNA, the CDR3 is TGCAGTGCTAGAGATGGACGCTACCAAGCGACCCAGTACTTC. Translating it yields CSARDGRYQATQYF.

In the case of this clonotype: Just one base apart from a much larger clone, this may be a read error. The rearrangement links TRBV5-4 to TRBJ1-4; 8 nucleotides match TRBD1. J was trimmed by 5 bases and V by 3 bases; bases with no gene match: 6. CDR1 and CDR2 (germline): SGHNT, YYREEE (reference sequence). The CDR3 is 15 amino acids. This CDR3 is CASSSTGARNEKLFF. CDR3 bases: TGTGCCAGCAGCTCGACAGGGGCAAGGAATGAAAAACTGTTTTTT.

Of note for this clonotype: Just one base apart from a much larger clone, this may be a read error. The chain has TRBV20-1 and TRBJ2-5; 9 bases are shared with TRBD2. This CDR3 is 16 amino acids long. Germline lookup yields CDR1 DFQATT and CDR2 SNEGSKA (reference sequence). With 5 bases clipped from V and 5 bases from J, the junction kept 15 bases outside the gene matches. CDR3 nucleotides: TGCAGTGCTCAACCTAGCGGGGCGCGATCTGGCGAGACCCAGTACTTC. It encodes CSAQPSGARSGETQYF.

Notes on this clonotype: Being one base from a much bigger clone, this may be a read error. The rearrangement uses TRBV6-6 and TRBJ2-7, with D maybe TRBD1 (6 bases). The CDR3 is 12 residues long. Germline-derived CDR1 and CDR2 are MNHNY and SVGAGI (reference sequence). The CDR3 nucleotides are TGTACCAGCTGGGACACCAACTACGAGCAGTACTTC. Its protein product is CTSWDTNYEQYF.

The chain carries TRBV10-3 and TRBJ2-7; D is perhaps TRBD2 (5 bases). V was clipped by 10 bases and J by 4 bases, with 11 bases between them. The V gene's germline CDR1 is ENHRY and CDR2 SYGVKD. CDR3 length equals 11 residues. DNA for the CDR3: TGTGCCAGCGTGGAGGATTACGAGCAGTACTTC. The encoded protein is CASVEDYEQYF.

In its sample, this clonotype was seen many times. As DNA, the CDR3 is TGTGCCAGTAGTCCCCGGGACAGGTCCTACAATGAGCAGTTCTTC. It encodes CASSPRDRSYNEQFF. The chain couples TRBV19 to TRBJ2-1; 8 bases agree with TRBD1. Germline loops: CDR1 LNHDA, CDR2 SQIVND (reference sequence). With 5 bases clipped from V and 1 base from J, the junction kept 4 bases outside the gene matches. This CDR3 comprises 15 residues. Combining the CDR3 with reference TRBV19 and TRBJ2-1 gives the whole variable domain DGGITQSPKYLFRKEGQNVTLSCEQNLNHDAMYWYRQDPGQGLRLIYYSQIVNDFQKGDIAEGYSVSREKKESFPLTVTSAQKNPTAFYLCASSPRDRSYNEQFFGPGTRLTVL.

A note on this clonotype: Being one base from a much bigger clone, this may be a read error. The chain carries TRBV11-3 and TRBJ2-7, with 10 positions matching TRBD2. This CDR3 has 15 amino acids. Germline CDR1 reads SGHNT; CDR2 reads YENEEA. This CDR3 is CASSFGTSESYERYF. CDR3 DNA: TGTGCCAGCAGCTTCGGGACTAGCGAATCCTACGAGCGGTACTTC.

This clonotype was found many times. The chain is built from TRBV5-1 and TRBJ2-3; the match to TRBD2 covers 7 bases. The CDR3 length is 22 residues. V shed 4 bases and J 2 bases; nucleotides not matched to a gene: 28. The V gene's germline CDR1 is SGHRS and CDR2 YFSETQ. The CDR3 DNA reads as TGCGCCAGCAGCGACGGCATAGAGGCAGGACGTACCGGGACTACCCCCACAGATACGCAGTATTTT. It translates to CASSDGIEAGRTGTTPTDTQYF.

The chain couples TRBV6-1 to TRBJ2-1; TRBD2 aligns across 7 bases. Germline values: CDR1 MNHNS, CDR2 SASEGT. The CDR3 runs to 18 residues. Trimming took 1 base from V and 1 from J; bases not matched to a gene: 10. The CDR3 DNA follows: TGTGCCAGCAGTGAAGAAGTAGAAGGGAGGGTTTCCTACAATGAGCAGTTCTTC. Translating gives CASSEEVEGRVSYNEQFF.

This chain connects TRBV7-3 to TRBJ2-1; 8 bases are a match to TRBD2. CDR1 is SGHTA, CDR2 FQGTGA, per germline. The CDR3 covers 16 residues. The V and J ends lost 3 bases and 8 bases, in that order; junction bases with no gene match: 12. CDR3 amino acids: CASSLGPGLEDDEQFF. The CDR3, as DNA: TGTGCCAGCAGCTTGGGGCCGGGACTAGAAGACGATGAGCAGTTCTTC.

With respect to this clonotype: A read error is possible here, since a much larger clone lies one base away. The rearrangement joins TRBV7-2 to TRBJ1-2; D perhaps matches TRBD1 (5 bases). The germline V gene encodes CDR1 SGHTA and CDR2 FQGNSA. The CDR3 totals 15 residues. The CDR3 nucleotides read TGTGCCAGCAGCTTAGGGGTGGGGCAGATCTATGGCTACCCCTTC. Translating it yields CASSLGVGQIYGYPF.

J is TRBJ2-3 and V is TRBV10-2; TRBD2 matches 8 bases. The trim removed 6 bases at V and 3 bases at J, leaving 11 bases unmatched. Germline CDR1 reads WSHSY; CDR2 reads SAAADI. The CDR3 length is 16 residues. The CDR3 region has the DNA TGCGCCAGCAGGGCAAGCGGGAGAAGGAGGACAGATACGCAGTATTTT. It specifies CASRASGRRRTDTQYF.

The sample holds many counts of this clonotype. The rearrangement joins TRBV7-9 to TRBJ2-3, with D possibly being TRBD1 (5 bases). The V end lost 1 base, the J end lost 2 bases, and 13 bases lay between the germline ends. CDR3 size: 16 residues. Germline assignment: CDR1 SEHNR and CDR2 FQNEAQ (reference sequence). CDR3 nucleotide sequence: TGTGCCAGCAGCTTAGGCCGACAGTCTGACACAGATACGCAGTATTTT. Translation: CASSLGRQSDTDTQYF.

This clonotype has ten or more counts. This CDR3 is CASSLVGGGWGNSPLHF. The CDR3 DNA is TGTGCCAGCAGTTTAGTAGGGGGGGGCTGGGGGAATTCACCCCTCCACTTT. The chain combines TRBV12-3 or TRBV12-4 with TRBJ1-6; weak D call: TRBD1 (6 bases). Trimming took 1 base from V and 7 from J, leaving 17 bases between them. This CDR3 is built from 17 residues.

The genes are TRBV29-1 and TRBJ2-1; the D is unclear. CDR1 is SQVTM, CDR2 ANQGSEA, per germline. The ends were cut back, 8 bases at V and 4 bases at J, with 27 bases in the middle. The CDR3 totals 17 residues. The CDR3 here is CSPCRIQLRPVYNEQFF. Written as DNA, the CDR3 is TGCAGCCCATGCCGGATACAGTTGCGGCCGGTATACAATGAGCAGTTCTTC.